This T cell receptor (beta chain) comes out of a study of shared T cell receptors in the human thymus. Repertoires were generated with immunoSEQ multiplex PCR, while TCRdb's copy carries only in-frame clones and drops some. Of fewer than 700,000 clones listed, around 89% are singletons. A further study also used this sample, focusing on human thymus T cells. That source reports: Congenital heart defects were the reason for the corrective surgery that the donors, healthy Finnish infants, were having. The study used thymus tissue resected during corrective heart surgery. Thymic and blood repertoires seemed to favor certain V and J genes. Reports from related research described highly overlapping thymic repertoires among unrelated individuals.

The sample consisted of thymocytes. The TCR comes from a boy in the first two years of life with a congenital heart defect.

CDR3 amino acids: CASSEDNRQGRSGNTIYF. For the CDR3, the DNA is TGTGCCAGCAGTGAAGATAACCGACAGGGTAGATCTGGAAACACCATATATTTT. The chain couples TRBV6-1 to TRBJ1-3, with 7 bases identical to TRBD1. This CDR3 contains 18 residues. Unmatched junction bases numbered 10, after V lost 1 base and J lost 1 base. The germline gives CDR1 MNHNS, CDR2 SASEGT.